This T cell receptor (beta chain) stems from a study of shared clonotypes between healthy human individuals. Per the germline V gene, CDR1 is MNHNS and CDR2 is SASEGT. The CDR3 loop spans 14 amino acids. After removal of 4 bases from V and 3 bases from J, the junction contained 6 bases not matched to a gene. Naive CD8 cells, CD45RO-negative and positively selected for CCR7, excluded terminally differentiated effector memory CD45RA+ cells. To note about this clone: The antigen is not known.

An approximately 200 ng quantity of DNA, 30,000 to 35,000 T cell genomes, went into the sorted-subset replicate PCRs. The data were produced by immunoSEQ multiplex PCR, yet TCRdb's version contains in-frame clones alone and is incomplete. The profile shows 2 million or so clones, less than 95% of them singletons. Study-wide findings and caveats: With few donors, the genetic and exposure-history diversity represented was limited. Among several donors, about 4.6% of naive CD4 clonotypes were found in common.

This TCR came from a man aged 18 to 29 in good health. The chain carries TRBV6-1 and TRBJ2-7; 7 nucleotides line up with TRBD2. The material sequenced was naive CD8+ T cells sorted from blood. CDR3 in amino acids: CASSALAEHYEQYF. DNA for the CDR3: TGTGCCAGCAGTGCCCTAGCGGAACACTACGAGCAGTACTTC.